The clone carrying this T cell receptor (beta chain) was detected ten times or more. Trimming took off 5 bases at V and 0 bases at J, with 11 bases between the two ends. Looked up from germline, CDR1 is MNHEY and CDR2 is SMNVEV (reference sequence). CDR3 size: 15 residues. TCRdb redid the calling of the 5' RACE reads with MiXCR, one entry per CDR3 protein. The table includes under 150,000 distinct CDR3 sequences, around 10% detected once. The data originate from a study of CD8 T cells in ankylosing spondylitis. The specimen sequenced was blood, either unsorted or a sorted T cell fraction (not recorded which). The chain couples TRBV27 to TRBJ2-4, with D hard to call. This TCR came from a female donor with ankylosing spondylitis or in good health (not recorded which). The CDR3 nucleotides read TGTGCCAGCAGTATTTCCGTAAAAGCCAAAAACATTCAGTACTTC. Encoded protein: CASSISVKAKNIQYF.